The rows below give T cell receptor beta chains drawn from one sample of a study of technical replicates of blood from a handful of donors. The data were produced by immunoSEQ multiplex PCR, yet TCRdb's version contains in-frame clones alone and is incomplete. There are some 68,000 clones in the sample; less than 97% occur only once, and roughly 0.24% lies in the top ten. Sequenced input: T cells isolated from PBMCs. The receptors were gathered from a human donor in good health. Both conserved end residues are part of each CDR3. D genes are given only for firm matches. A clone size is listed for some rows: how often the clone was seen (once, few, many), or a class if it is expanded.

CDR3: CASSPHWRGQGDTEAFF; DNA: TGTGCCAGCAGTCCCCATTGGCGTGGACAGGGTGACACTGAAGCTTTCTTT; V: TRBV28; D: TRBD1; length: 17; size: NA; J: TRBJ1-1
CDR3: CAISADRGLNYGYTF; DNA: TGTGCCATCAGTGCCGACAGGGGGCTTAACTATGGCTACACCTTC; V: TRBV10-3; D: TRBD1; length: 15; size: NA; J: TRBJ1-2
CDR3: CASSQTGVWWDGYTF; DNA: TGTGCCAGCAGCCAAACAGGGGTTTGGTGGGATGGCTACACCTTC; V: TRBV7-9; D: TRBD1; length: 15; size: NA; J: TRBJ1-2
CDR3: CASSIITGEKLFF; DNA: TGTGCCAGTAGTATCATTACAGGGGAGAAACTGTTTTTT; V: TRBV19; D: TRBD1; length: 13; size: few; J: TRBJ1-4
CDR3: CASSLRQGSEAFF; DNA: TGTGCCAGCTCCCTAAGACAGGGTAGTGAAGCTTTCTTT; V: TRBV18; D: TRBD1; length: 13; size: NA; J: TRBJ1-1
CDR3: CASSIQGTSRSYEQYF; DNA: TGTGCCAGCAGCATACAGGGGACTAGTAGGTCCTACGAGCAGTACTTC; V: TRBV7-9; D: NA; length: 16; size: NA; J: TRBJ2-7
CDR3: CASSPVRQGNYGYTF; DNA: TGTGCCAGCAGCCCGGTTAGACAGGGCAACTATGGCTACACCTTC; V: TRBV11-2; D: TRBD1; length: 15; size: NA; J: TRBJ1-2
CDR3: CASRPGQLDNEQFF; DNA: TGTGCCAGCAGGCCGGGACAGCTCGACAATGAGCAGTTCTTC; V: TRBV28; D: TRBD1; length: 14; size: NA; J: TRBJ2-1
CDR3: CASIPNAGTGELFF; DNA: TGTGCCAGCATTCCGAATGCGGGGACCGGGGAGCTGTTTTTT; V: TRBV6-5; D: NA; length: 14; size: NA; J: TRBJ2-2
CDR3: CSYGEGIEETQYF; DNA: TGCAGCTACGGGGAGGGTATAGAGGAGACCCAGTACTTC; V: TRBV29-1; D: TRBD2; length: 13; size: once; J: TRBJ2-5
CDR3: CASSTHINSNQPQHF; DNA: TGTGCCAGCAGTACCCACATTAATAGCAATCAGCCCCAGCATTTT; V: TRBV6-5; D: NA; length: 15; size: NA; J: TRBJ1-5
CDR3: CASSPYDFPPRTSGRAGEQYF; DNA: TGTGCCAGCAGTCCTTACGACTTTCCCCCAAGGACTAGCGGGAGGGCGGGGGAGCAGTACTTC; V: TRBV27; D: TRBD2; length: 21; size: NA; J: TRBJ2-7
CDR3: CASSPGREYGYTF; DNA: TGTGCCAGCAGCCCAGGCCGGGAATATGGCTACACCTTC; V: TRBV7-6; D: NA; length: 13; size: NA; J: TRBJ1-2
CDR3: CASSEAQPTGLVADTQYF; DNA: TGTGCCAGCAGTGAAGCGCAACCGACAGGGTTGGTGGCAGATACGCAGTATTTT; V: TRBV2; D: TRBD1; length: 18; size: NA; J: TRBJ2-3
CDR3: CASSSIESGSYGYTF; DNA: TGTGCCAGCAGTTCGATCGAGTCAGGATCCTATGGCTACACCTTC; V: TRBV28; D: NA; length: 15; size: NA; J: TRBJ1-2
CDR3: CASSQATRGGVYEQYF; DNA: TGTGCCAGCAGCCAGGCTACGCGGGGGGGAGTCTACGAGCAGTACTTC; V: TRBV4-2; D: TRBD2; length: 16; size: NA; J: TRBJ2-7
CDR3: CASSTQPGRQFF; DNA: TGTGCCAGCAGCACACAGCCGGGGAGGCAGTTCTTC; V: TRBV7-9; D: NA; length: 12; size: once; J: TRBJ2-1
CDR3: CASSFSRTGDGYGYTF; DNA: TGTGCCAGCAGTTTCTCCCGGACCGGGGATGGCTATGGCTACACCTTC; V: TRBV27; D: NA; length: 16; size: NA; J: TRBJ1-2
CDR3: CASSAPRDWGGYTF; DNA: TGTGCCAGCAGCGCCCCCCGGGACTGGGGAGGCTACACCTTC; V: TRBV9; D: NA; length: 14; size: NA; J: TRBJ1-2
CDR3: CSVEYGRGGELFF; DNA: TGCAGCGTTGAATATGGGAGGGGCGGGGAGCTGTTTTTT; V: TRBV29-1; D: TRBD2; length: 13; size: NA; J: TRBJ2-2
CDR3: CASRQGQRYEQYF; DNA: TGTGCCAGCAGGCAGGGACAGCGCTACGAGCAGTACTTC; V: TRBV6-5; D: TRBD1; length: 13; size: NA; J: TRBJ2-7
CDR3: CASSEFQGARTGNTIYF; DNA: TGTGCCAGCAGTGAGTTTCAGGGGGCGAGGACTGGAAACACCATATATTTT; V: TRBV6-1; D: TRBD1; length: 17; size: NA; J: TRBJ1-3
CDR3: CASSYRGGASNQPQHF; DNA: TGTGCCAGCAGTTACAGGGGGGGGGCGAGCAATCAGCCCCAGCATTTT; V: TRBV6-5; D: NA; length: 16; size: NA; J: TRBJ1-5
CDR3: CASSALVGLAGIETQYF; DNA: TGTGCCAGCAGTGCCCTCGTCGGACTAGCGGGTATTGAGACCCAGTACTTC; V: TRBV25-1; D: TRBD2; length: 17; size: NA; J: TRBJ2-5
CDR3: CASSLNRNTEAFF; DNA: TGTGCCAGCAGTTTAAACAGGAACACTGAAGCTTTCTTT; V: TRBV27; D: NA; length: 13; size: once; J: TRBJ1-1
CDR3: CASSVGLAVRETQYF; DNA: TGTGCCAGCAGCGTGGGGCTAGCGGTCCGAGAGACCCAGTACTTC; V: TRBV7-9; D: TRBD2; length: 15; size: NA; J: TRBJ2-5
CDR3: CASSKQGAYEQYF; DNA: TGTGCCAGCAGTAAACAGGGGGCCTACGAGCAGTACTTC; V: TRBV6-6; D: TRBD1; length: 13; size: NA; J: TRBJ2-7
CDR3: CASSLVRRSSGRSVGNEQFF; DNA: TGTGCCAGCAGCTTGGTTCGGCGATCTAGCGGGAGGAGTGTCGGCAATGAGCAGTTCTTC; V: TRBV5-4; D: TRBD2; length: 20; size: NA; J: TRBJ2-1
CDR3: CSVGATSGETVGQFF; DNA: TGCAGCGTTGGAGCGACTAGCGGGGAAACCGTGGGGCAGTTCTTC; V: TRBV29-1; D: TRBD2; length: 15; size: NA; J: TRBJ2-1
CDR3: CASSLGGGSQETQYF; DNA: TGTGCCAGCAGTTTGGGGGGAGGTTCTCAAGAGACCCAGTACTTC; V: TRBV28; D: NA; length: 15; size: NA; J: TRBJ2-5
CDR3: CASKGTPQETQYF; DNA: TGTGCCAGCAAGGGGACTCCTCAAGAGACCCAGTACTTC; V: TRBV28; D: NA; length: 13; size: NA; J: TRBJ2-5
CDR3: CASPKLDRGTYEQYF; DNA: TGTGCCAGCCCCAAACTGGACAGGGGAACCTACGAGCAGTACTTC; V: TRBV21-1; D: NA; length: 15; size: NA; J: TRBJ2-7
CDR3: CASSTGTNEKLFF; DNA: TGTGCCAGCAGCACCGGGACTAATGAAAAACTGTTTTTT; V: TRBV11-3; D: NA; length: 13; size: NA; J: TRBJ1-4
CDR3: CASSPTGSLGEKLFF; DNA: TGTGCCAGCAGCCCAACAGGGTCCCTTGGTGAAAAACTGTTTTTT; V: TRBV7-6; D: NA; length: 15; size: NA; J: TRBJ1-4
CDR3: CASSLALYGYTF; DNA: TGTGCCAGCAGCTTGGCCCTCTATGGCTACACCTTC; V: TRBV5-6; D: NA; length: 12; size: once; J: TRBJ1-2
CDR3: CASGFAGQETQYF; DNA: TGTGCTAGTGGTTTTGCAGGGCAAGAGACCCAGTACTTC; V: TRBV12-5; D: NA; length: 13; size: NA; J: TRBJ2-5
CDR3: CASSPQAGLAGNEQFF; DNA: TGCGCCAGCAGCCCACAAGCCGGGCTAGCCGGCAATGAGCAGTTCTTC; V: TRBV5-1; D: NA; length: 16; size: NA; J: TRBJ2-1
CDR3: CSVEGVAGSRGTQYF; DNA: TGCAGCGTCGAGGGGGTAGCGGGAAGCCGGGGGACCCAGTACTTC; V: TRBV29-1; D: TRBD2; length: 15; size: NA; J: TRBJ2-5
CDR3: CASSGSGLAYEQYF; DNA: TGCGCCAGCAGCGGTTCGGGACTAGCCTACGAGCAGTACTTC; V: TRBV4-1; D: TRBD2; length: 14; size: NA; J: TRBJ2-7
CDR3: CSVRGGQGAVSTNEKLFF; DNA: TGCAGCGTCCGAGGGGGACAGGGGGCTGTTTCAACTAATGAAAAACTGTTTTTT; V: TRBV29-1; D: TRBD1; length: 18; size: NA; J: TRBJ1-4